Listed below are T cell receptor beta chains from one sample, sequenced in a study of graft-versus-host responses after intestinal transplantation. Profiling relied on immunoSEQ multiplex PCR, and the TCRdb table lists in-frame clones only, not all of them. The profile shows some 70,000 clones, roughly 90% of them singletons. The sample in question was bone marrow, obtained almost 750 days after intestinal transplantation. Receptors were obtained from a human patient who received an intestinal transplant, so some T cells may come from the graft donor. The CDR3 runs from the conserved cysteine through the conserved F or W. A D gene is named only where the DNA matches it firmly. The size field is filled for only some rows; it gives once, few, many or a size class.

clone_size d_call j_call v_call cdr3_aa cdr3_nt
NA NA TRBJ1-2 TRBV18 CASSPEREDGYTF TGTGCCAGCTCACCGGAGAGGGAGGATGGCTACACCTTC
NA NA TRBJ2-2 TRBV5-1 CASSEPNLVYNTGELFF TGCGCCAGCAGCGAACCGAACCTAGTCTATAACACCGGGGAGCTGTTTTTT
NA NA TRBJ2-1 TRBV14 CASSQAGNEQFF TGTGCCAGCAGCCAAGCTGGCAATGAGCAGTTCTTC
NA NA TRBJ2-7 TRBV11-2 CASSLKRVYEQYF TGTGCCAGCAGTCTCAAAAGGGTCTACGAGCAGTACTTC
NA TRBD1 TRBJ2-5 TRBV10-3 CAITEGDRGQETQYF TGTGCCATCACCGAAGGGGACAGGGGCCAAGAGACCCAGTACTTC
NA NA TRBJ1-1 TRBV11-1 CASSSEVNTEAFF TGTGCCAGCAGCTCCGAAGTGAACACTGAAGCTTTCTTT
few TRBD1 TRBJ1-2 TRBV7-2 CASHGGGQGFGYTF TGTGCCAGTCACGGGGGGGGACAGGGATTTGGCTACACCTTC
NA NA TRBJ2-7 TRBV5-1 CASRTYEQYF TGCGCCAGCAGAACTTACGAGCAGTACTTC
NA TRBD1 TRBJ1-2 TRBV4-2 CASSLDRANGYTF TGTGCCAGCAGCTTGGACAGGGCAAATGGCTACACCTTC
NA NA TRBJ2-2 TRBV7-9 CASSLARTTGELFF TGTGCCAGCAGCTTAGCGAGGACCACCGGGGAGCTGTTTTTT
NA NA TRBJ1-2 TRBV10-1 CASSGPDGYTF TGCGCCAGCTCGGGCCCCGATGGCTACACCTTC
NA TRBD2 TRBJ2-5 TRBV6-1 CASSDGTSGRLWETQYF TGTGCCAGCAGTGATGGGACTAGCGGGAGGTTGTGGGAGACCCAGTACTTC
NA NA TRBJ1-2 TRBV4-1 CASSLQGEGAKTF TGCGCCAGCAGCCTACAGGGTGAAGGGGCTAAAACCTTC
NA NA TRBJ2-2 TRBV10-2 CASRQSGKPGELFF TGCGCCAGCAGACAATCCGGGAAACCCGGGGAGCTGTTTTTT
NA TRBD2 TRBJ2-7 TRBV7-9 CASTFHRGGGSYEQYF TGTGCCAGCACCTTTCATCGGGGGGGAGGTTCCTACGAGCAGTACTTC
few NA TRBJ1-5 TRBV19 CASSIGNQPQHF TGTGCCAGTAGTATAGGGAATCAGCCCCAGCATTTT
NA NA TRBJ1-6 TRBV6-1 CASSSSYNSPLHF TGTGCCAGCAGTAGCTCCTATAATTCACCCCTCCACTTT
NA NA TRBJ1-4 TRBV27 CASSLSNPGSNEKLFF TGTGCCAGCAGTTTATCGAATCCGGGTTCTAATGAAAAACTGTTTTTT
NA NA TRBJ2-3 TRBV29-1 CSVARGLTDTQYF TGCAGCGTTGCCCGGGGCCTCACAGATACGCAGTATTTT
NA NA TRBJ2-4 TRBV7-3 CASSAGTSEGAKNIQYF TGTGCCAGCAGCGCTGGGACCTCCGAGGGGGCCAAAAACATTCAGTACTTC
NA TRBD2 TRBJ2-7 TRBV11-1 CASSPWGAGFYEQYF TGTGCCAGCAGTCCTTGGGGAGCGGGGTTCTACGAGCAGTACTTC
NA NA TRBJ2-7 TRBV5-1 CASSPTHSTFLSYEQYF TGCGCCAGCAGCCCTACGCACAGCACGTTTCTCTCCTACGAGCAGTACTTC
NA TRBD2 TRBJ2-7 TRBV30 CAWSLGSGGTYEQYF TGTGCCTGGAGTCTCGGTAGCGGGGGGACCTACGAGCAGTACTTC
NA TRBD2 TRBJ2-1 TRBV13 CASSPRTSGSLYNEQFF TGTGCCAGCAGCCCTCGGACTAGCGGGAGTCTTTACAATGAGCAGTTCTTC
NA NA TRBJ1-5 TRBV6-1 CASSDSSRNQPQHF TGTGCCAGCAGTGATAGCTCCCGCAATCAGCCCCAGCATTTT
NA NA TRBJ1-1 TRBV29-1 CSLMNENTEAFF TGCAGCCTAATGAATGAGAACACTGAAGCTTTCTTT
once NA TRBJ2-2 TRBV5-1 CASSGGFTGELFF TGCGCCAGCAGCGGGGGATTCACCGGGGAGCTGTTTTTT
NA TRBD1 TRBJ1-2 TRBV5-1 CASSLGDRSNYGYTF TGCGCCAGCAGCTTGGGGGACAGGTCTAACTATGGCTACACCTTC
NA NA TRBJ1-4 TRBV14 CASSSTDTGGNEKLFF TGTGCCAGCAGCTCAACAGACACAGGCGGTAATGAAAAACTGTTTTTT
NA TRBD1 TRBJ1-6 TRBV28 CASSPGQGAYNSPLHF TGTGCCAGCAGTCCAGGACAGGGCGCCTATAATTCACCCCTCCACTTT
NA NA TRBJ1-6 TRBV11-2 CASSLEGGRAYNSPLHF TGTGCCAGCAGCTTGGAAGGGGGTCGCGCCTATAATTCACCCCTCCACTTT
NA TRBD1 TRBJ1-2 TRBV6-1 CASSGPYSGTGLNGYTF TGTGCCAGCAGTGGACCATATTCCGGGACAGGGCTTAATGGCTACACCTTC
NA TRBD2 TRBJ2-7 TRBV4-1 CASSHPIAGVLTSYEQYF TGCGCCAGCAGCCATCCGATAGCGGGAGTTTTAACTTCCTACGAGCAGTACTTC
NA NA TRBJ1-4 TRBV4-2 CASSQDEKLFF TGTGCCAGCAGCCAAGATGAAAAACTGTTTTTT
NA TRBD2 TRBJ2-7 TRBV10-3 CAIGGREGLSSYEQYF TGTGCCATCGGAGGCCGGGAGGGCCTGAGCTCCTACGAGCAGTACTTC
NA NA TRBJ2-1 TRBV10-2 CASSEIEGKQFF TGCGCCAGCAGTGAGATAGAGGGGAAGCAGTTCTTC
NA NA TRBJ2-7 TRBV10-3 CAISIGAFFSGQSYEQYF TGTGCCATCAGTATCGGGGCTTTTTTTAGCGGACAATCCTACGAGCAGTACTTC
NA TRBD1 TRBJ1-3 TRBV7-9 CASSLTGAGNTIYF TGTGCCAGCAGCTTGACAGGGGCTGGAAACACCATATATTTT
once NA TRBJ2-5 TRBV9 CASSARRGWETQYF TGTGCCAGCAGCGCCCGCAGGGGTTGGGAGACCCAGTACTTC
NA TRBD1 TRBJ2-1 TRBV9 CASSVEGGDLNEQFF TGTGCCAGCAGCGTAGAAGGGGGCGATCTCAATGAGCAGTTCTTC
NA NA TRBJ1-1 TRBV27 CASSPGSWRNTEAFF TGTGCCAGCAGTCCTGGAAGTTGGCGGAACACTGAAGCTTTCTTT
NA TRBD2 TRBJ2-7 TRBV7-6 CASSRTSAQPYEQYF TGTGCCAGCAGCCGAACTAGCGCTCAACCGTACGAGCAGTACTTC
NA TRBD1 TRBJ1-4 TRBV18 CASSQDRVGEKLFF TGTGCCAGCTCGCAAGACAGGGTCGGTGAAAAACTGTTTTTT
NA NA TRBJ2-2 TRBV5-6 CASRGAGELFF TGTGCCAGCAGAGGGGCCGGGGAGCTGTTTTTT
NA TRBD2 TRBJ2-1 TRBV7-9 CASSFGTSGTEQFF TGTGCCAGCAGCTTTGGGACTAGCGGAACTGAGCAGTTCTTC
NA NA TRBJ2-7 TRBV2 CASSVSRGREQYF TGTGCCAGCAGTGTATCCAGGGGGAGGGAGCAGTACTTC
NA NA TRBJ1-5 TRBV19 CASSIPMGNQPQHF TGTGCCAGTAGTATCCCAATGGGCAATCAGCCCCAGCATTTT
NA TRBD2 TRBJ2-7 TRBV11-2 CASSQTSGSYEQYF TGTGCCAGCAGCCAGACTAGCGGCTCCTACGAGCAGTACTTC
NA NA TRBJ1-5 TRBV28 CASSFAGKDSNQPQHF TGTGCCAGCAGTTTTGCAGGGAAAGATAGCAATCAGCCCCAGCATTTT
NA NA TRBJ2-6 TRBV27 CASSSGPDYLIWGDGANVLTF TGTGCCAGCAGTTCAGGCCCCGACTATTTGATATGGGGGGACGGGGCCAACGTCCTGACTTTC
NA NA TRBJ2-7 TRBV7-8 CASSTDGESDEQYF TGTGCCAGCAGCACCGATGGGGAGAGTGACGAGCAGTACTTC
NA NA TRBJ1-2 TRBV4-1 CASSQDRDTQSVTF TGCGCCAGCAGCCAAGATAGGGACACCCAGAGCGTAACCTTC
once NA TRBJ2-7 TRBV29-1 CSAWTTLEQYF TGCAGCGCCTGGACTACGCTGGAGCAGTACTTC